Listed here are 31 T cell receptor beta chains from one sample, sequenced in a study of identical twins. TCRdb analysed the 5' RACE reads with MiXCR anew, one entry per CDR3 protein. The data contain fewer than 350,000 distinct CDR3 sequences, about 8.9% of them singletons. This same sample was also part of a study on yellow fever vaccine responses in identical twins.

Source material: memory (CD45RO+) T cells sorted from blood. The receptor source for this set is a woman aged 18-29 years in good health.

This chain uses TRBV3-1 with TRBJ2-3; D gene uncertain. V dropped 4 bases and J dropped 3 bases, with 17 bases sitting between them. Germline assignment: CDR1 LGHDT and CDR2 YNNKEL (reference sequence). The CDR3 is made up of 16 amino acids. DNA for the CDR3: TGTGCCAGCAGCCCCCGGTGGATAGCCCGAACAGATACGCAGTATTTT. Protein sequence: CASSPRWIARTDTQYF.

This clonotype was seen more than once but under ten times. V usage is TRBV29-1 and J usage is TRBJ2-7; perhaps TRBD2 as D (6 bases). There are 13 residues in the CDR3. Germline V gene data show CDR1 as SQVTM and CDR2 as ANQGSEA. The V gene lost 6 bases and the J gene lost 1 base, with 13 bases spanning the gap. In DNA form, the CDR3 reads TGCAGCGTGTCGGCGCGGGGATCCTACGAGCAGTACTTC. Its translation: CSVSARGSYEQYF.

The chain recombines TRBV2 with TRBJ2-2, with D tentatively TRBD2 (5 bases). The CDR3 is 16 amino acids. V lost 1 base to trimming and J lost 5 bases, with 14 bases between them. The germline V gene has CDR1 SNHLY and CDR2 FYNNEI. The CDR3 DNA sequence: TGTGCCAGCAGTGAAGACGGCGGGCCCTGGACCGGGGAGCTGTTTTTT. It encodes CASSEDGGPWTGELFF.

This clonotype was counted at least ten times. The chain has TRBV7-6 and TRBJ2-4; D is unresolved. Germline V gene lookup returns CDR1 SGHVS and CDR2 FNYEAQ. V shed 4 bases and J shed 2 bases, with 9 bases lying between them. The CDR3 has 14 amino acids. The DNA of the CDR3 is TGTGCCAGCAGCTCCTCCTTTACCAAAAACATTCAGTACTTC. Translating it yields CASSSSFTKNIQYF.

This clonotype was observed a few times. The chain links TRBV11-3 to TRBJ2-1, with D uncertain. Trimming shortened V by 0 bases and J by 0 bases, and 15 bases separated the two germline ends. Germline V lookup: CDR1 SGHNT, CDR2 YENEEA. The length of the CDR3 is 18 residues. In nucleotides, the CDR3 is TGTGCCAGCAGCTTAGATCGGGCTCAATCATCCTCCTACAATGAGCAGTTCTTC. Residues: CASSLDRAQSSSYNEQFF.

The rearrangement uses TRBV7-2 and TRBJ2-3; D ambiguous. Trimming shortened V by 5 bases and J by 5 bases, and 17 bases separated the two germline ends. The CDR3 consists of 15 residues. Germline V lookup: CDR1 SGHTA, CDR2 FQGNSA. The CDR3 protein is CASSRTLGKGDTQYF. CDR3 nucleotides: TGTGCCAGCAGCCGCACTCTAGGGAAGGGAGATACGCAGTATTTT.

The J gene is TRBJ1-5, the V gene TRBV6-1, with TRBD1 as a possible D gene (6 bases). The CDR3 consists of 16 residues. Germline V lookup: CDR1 MNHNS, CDR2 SASEGT. Trimming removed 4 bases from V and 0 bases from J, with 13 bases in between. For the CDR3, the DNA is TGTGCCAGCAGTGGCCCTACAGGGTATAGCAATCAGCCCCAGCATTTT. It yields the protein CASSGPTGYSNQPQHF.

This clonotype has just a few counts. The chain links TRBV20-1 to TRBJ2-1, with a tentative D call TRBD2 (5 bases). This CDR3 has 14 residues. Trimming removed 1 base at V and 7 bases at J, with 14 bases between. CDR1 is DFQATT and CDR2 is SNEGSKA in the germline V gene (reference sequence). Here the CDR3 DNA reads TGCAGTGCTAGAGCTAGCCCACCGGTGAATGAGCAGTTCTTC. Translation gives CSARASPPVNEQFF.

There are a few counts of this clonotype. The chain is built from TRBV11-1 and TRBJ1-6; D may be TRBD1 (6 bases). V lost 2 bases, J lost 6 bases, and 8 bases lay in between. From germline, CDR1 is SGHAT and CDR2 FQDESV (reference sequence). This CDR3 has 14 amino acids. The CDR3 coding sequence is TGTGCCAGCAGCTTACGGACAGCTAATTCACCCCTCCACTTT. Its protein product is CASSLRTANSPLHF.

This clonotype was counted many times. This chain connects TRBV12-3 or TRBV12-4 to TRBJ1-2, with 9 bases lining up with TRBD1. The junction had 11 bases not matched to a gene; V was cut back by 7 bases and J by 5 bases. The CDR3 totals 15 residues. CDR3 region: CASTPTGGGSYGYTF. DNA of the CDR3: TGTGCCAGCACCCCGACAGGGGGAGGGAGTTATGGCTACACCTTC.

V is TRBV12-3 or TRBV12-4 and J is TRBJ2-5; 8 bases fit TRBD2. The length of the CDR3 is 17 residues. Trimming at V came to 5 bases and at J to 1 base, leaving 12 bases not matched to a gene. CDR3 amino acids: CASSQARLAGTQETQYF. The CDR3 DNA reads as TGTGCCAGCAGTCAAGCTCGCCTAGCGGGTACCCAAGAGACCCAGTACTTC.

The genes are TRBV2 and TRBJ2-5; 13 bases are a match to TRBD2. Germline CDR1 SNHLY, CDR2 FYNNEI. The CDR3 has 16 amino acids. The J segment lost 10 bases and the V segment lost 6 bases, leaving 14 bases of the junction unmatched. The CDR3 sequence: CASRDPLAGGRRGQYF. CDR3 DNA: TGTGCCAGCAGGGACCCACTAGCGGGGGGGCGAAGGGGCCAGTACTTC.

The chain carries TRBV19 and TRBJ2-2; TRBD2 is a possible D gene (6 bases). V shed 1 base and J shed 7 bases, with 7 bases lying between them. Germline assignment: CDR1 LNHDA and CDR2 SQIVND (reference sequence). CDR3 size: 13 residues. The CDR3 sequence is CASSIGEVGELFF. CDR3 coding DNA: TGTGCCAGTAGTATAGGGGAGGTCGGGGAGCTGTTTTTT.

The chain joins TRBV12-5 to TRBJ2-5; 11 bases align to TRBD2. Germline CDR1 and CDR2: LGHNT and FRNRAP. There are 15 residues in the CDR3. Unmatched junction bases numbered 4, after V lost 5 bases and J lost 2 bases. The CDR3 bases are TGTGCTAGTGGTCCGGGACTAGCGGAACAAGAGACCCAGTACTTC. It translates to CASGPGLAEQETQYF.

This clonotype has ten or more counts. This rearrangement joins TRBV29-1 to TRBJ2-2; tentatively, D is TRBD1 (5 bases). Trimming cost V 6 bases and J 6 bases, with 17 bases left between them. The CDR3 is made up of 14 amino acids. CDR1 and CDR2 (germline): SQVTM, ANQGSEA. This CDR3 reads CSVGSQGIAGELFF. The DNA for the CDR3 is TGCAGCGTCGGCTCCCAGGGTATTGCCGGGGAGCTGTTTTTT.

This clonotype was detected ten times or more. V and J are TRBV20-1 and TRBJ1-3; the D gene is possibly TRBD1 (5 bases). Germline assignment: CDR1 DFQATT and CDR2 SNEGSKA (reference sequence). This CDR3 is built from 15 residues. Trimming removed 2 bases from V and 4 bases from J, with 15 bases in between. This CDR3 reads CSARRGASIGNTIYF. CDR3 sequence (DNA): TGCAGTGCTAGAAGGGGAGCGTCTATAGGAAACACCATATATTTT.

This clonotype was seen only a few times. This sequence joins TRBV6-1 and TRBJ2-5; 12 positions agree with TRBD2. This CDR3 region has 17 residues. The trim removed 2 bases at V and 5 bases at J, leaving 9 bases unmatched. Per the germline V gene, CDR1 is MNHNS and CDR2 is SASEGT. The CDR3 region is CASSEWASGRAGETQYF. For the CDR3, the DNA is TGTGCCAGCAGTGAATGGGCTAGCGGGAGGGCCGGGGAGACCCAGTACTTC.

This clonotype was observed a few times. The V call is TRBV25-1, the J call TRBJ2-7, with no clear D. The CDR3 runs to 13 residues. Germline loops: CDR1 MGHDK, CDR2 SYGVNS. With 6 bases removed from V and 5 bases from J, the gap between germline ends came to 14 bases. For the CDR3, the DNA is TGTGCCAGCAGCAACCCCCAGGCAGACGAGCAGTACTTC. Its translation: CASSNPQADEQYF.

This clonotype was observed at least ten times. V gene TRBV28 combines with J gene TRBJ1-5; D perhaps matches TRBD1 (6 bases). This CDR3 contains 14 residues. Germline CDR1 and CDR2: MDHEN and SYDVKM. V lost 3 bases and J 5 bases, leaving 11 bases between the germline ends. CDR3 DNA sequence: TGTGCCAGCAGTTTGTGGGACAAGGATCAGCCCCAGCATTTT. The encoded protein is CASSLWDKDQPQHF.

There are many counts of this clonotype. The chain has TRBV20-1 and TRBJ1-2, with D tentatively TRBD1 (6 bases). Germline loops: CDR1 DFQATT, CDR2 SNEGSKA (reference sequence). The CDR3 length is 12 residues. V was clipped by 2 bases and J by 6 bases, with 10 bases between them. The CDR3, as DNA: TGCAGTGCTAGATCCGGGGACAATGGCTACACCTTC. As protein: CSARSGDNGYTF.

This clonotype showed up just a few times. The chain is built from TRBV19 and TRBJ2-5; the match to TRBD2 covers 8 bases. Germline V gene lookup returns CDR1 LNHDA and CDR2 SQIVND (reference sequence). This CDR3 is built from 13 residues. V gave up 6 bases and J gave up 9 bases; unmatched junction bases: 9. In DNA, the CDR3 is TGTGCCAGTAGCCCTATTAGCGGGGAGGCCCAGTACTTC. It encodes CASSPISGEAQYF.

This clonotype was detected ten times or more. The chain joins TRBV4-2 to TRBJ2-3, with D possibly TRBD2 on 6 matching bases. The CDR3 is 14 residues long. Germline lookup yields CDR1 LGHNA and CDR2 YNFKEQ. Trimming stripped 6 bases from V and 6 bases from J, with 16 bases between. CDR3 protein: CASREGDTWDTQYF. CDR3 in DNA: TGTGCCAGCAGGGAGGGAGATACGTGGGATACGCAGTATTTT.

This clonotype was recorded many times. The chain joins TRBV24-1 to TRBJ2-1; no firm D call. The CDR3 contains 13 residues. Germline lookup yields CDR1 KGHDR and CDR2 SFDVKD. V was clipped by 7 bases and J by 6 bases, with 12 bases between them. The CDR3 loop reads CATSAGSLNEQFF. In nucleotides, the CDR3 is TGTGCCACCAGCGCCGGGTCTCTCAATGAGCAGTTCTTC.

In its sample, this clonotype was seen many times. The chain combines TRBV12-3 or TRBV12-4 with TRBJ2-7; 13 bases fit TRBD2. V shed 5 bases, J shed 4 bases, and the junction held 2 bases outside the gene matches. The CDR3 has 14 residues. CDR3: CASSPTSGRYEQYF. The DNA for the CDR3 is TGTGCCAGCAGTCCGACTAGCGGGAGGTACGAGCAGTACTTC.

This clonotype has a handful of counts. V gene TRBV6-2 or TRBV6-3 combines with J gene TRBJ2-7, with D perhaps matching TRBD2 (6 bases). The CDR3 spans 14 residues. Trimming took off 7 bases at V and 1 base at J, with 14 bases between the two ends. CDR1 is MNHEY, CDR2 SVGEGT, per germline. The CDR3 DNA sequence: TGTGCCAGCATCGAGAGGCTAGCGTCCTACGAGCAGTACTTC. Amino acid sequence: CASIERLASYEQYF.

This clonotype was counted at least ten times. V gene TRBV28 combines with J gene TRBJ2-1, with 9 bases that match TRBD2. The CDR3 runs 16 residues. The V segment lost 5 bases and the J segment 7 bases; nucleotides outside the gene matches: 12. Germline V lookup: CDR1 MDHEN, CDR2 SYDVKM. The CDR3 coding sequence is TGTGCCAGCAGTCTCCCAGAAGCGGGAGGTGAAAATGAGCAGTTCTTC. The encoded protein is CASSLPEAGGENEQFF.

This clonotype was seen only a few times. The CDR3: CASSGYRAGGDNEQFF. For the CDR3, the DNA is TGTGCCAGCAGTGGATACAGGGCGGGCGGGGACAATGAGCAGTTCTTC. The chain is built from TRBV6-1 and TRBJ2-1; the D call may be TRBD1 or TRBD2 (6 bases each). This CDR3 is built from 16 residues. Germline CDR1 reads MNHNS; CDR2 reads SASEGT. With 4 bases removed from V and 5 bases from J, the gap between germline ends came to 18 bases.

In this sample, this clonotype turned up many times. This chain uses TRBV7-2 with TRBJ2-2; 7 nucleotides align to TRBD2. The germline gives CDR1 SGHTA, CDR2 FQGNSA. The CDR3 totals 16 residues. After removal of 1 base from V and 6 bases from J, the junction contained 8 bases not matched to a gene. The CDR3 DNA is TGTGCCAGCAGCTTAGAGGTCGGGGGAGGGGCCGGGGAGCTGTTTTTT. Translating gives CASSLEVGGGAGELFF.

This clonotype was seen ten or more times. The rearrangement uses TRBV11-2 and TRBJ2-3, with TRBD2 matching over 14 bases. The CDR3 loop spans 17 amino acids. Germline assignment: CDR1 SGHAT and CDR2 FQNNGV. The V and J ends lost 1 base and 6 bases, in that order; junction bases with no gene match: 6. The chain's CDR3 is CASSLAGTSGSWDTQYF. For the CDR3, the DNA is TGTGCCAGCAGCTTAGCCGGGACTAGCGGGAGTTGGGATACGCAGTATTTT. The full variable domain, rest sourced from reference TRBV11-2 and TRBJ2-3, is EAGVAQSPRYKIIEKRQSVAFWCNPISGHATLYWYQQILGQGPKLLIQFQNNGVVDDSQLPKDRFSAERLKGVDSTLKIQPAKLEDSAVYLCASSLAGTSGSWDTQYFGPGTRLTVL.

The rearrangement uses TRBV20-1 and TRBJ2-1, with 8 positions matching TRBD1. The CDR3 consists of 14 residues. Per germline, CDR1 DFQATT and CDR2 SNEGSKA (reference sequence). The V segment lost 4 bases and the J segment 6 bases; nucleotides outside the gene matches: 8. The CDR3 nucleotides are TGCAGTGCTATCCCCGGGACAGGAGGCAATGAGCAGTTCTTC. This gives the protein CSAIPGTGGNEQFF.

This clonotype was observed a few times. CDR3 in DNA: TGCAGTGCTAACATGCTCAATGAGCAGTTCTTC. Translation: CSANMLNEQFF. The chain combines TRBV20-1 with TRBJ2-1; D remains unclear. Germline V CDR1 and CDR2: DFQATT, SNEGSKA (reference sequence). The length of the CDR3 is 11 residues. Trimming cost V 4 bases and J 6 bases, with 7 bases left between them.